The 12 T cell receptor beta chains listed next were all sequenced from one sample in a study of T cell responses to AZD1222 COVID-19 vaccine. Sequencing was performed with immunoSEQ multiplex PCR; in TCRdb, only in-frame clones are kept and a portion is missing. The sample consists of approximately 110,000 clones, about nine tenths of them appearing once. The sequenced sample was peripheral blood, obtained on day 0 of AZD1222 vaccination. These receptors were collected from an adult in good health.

The J gene is TRBJ2-2, the V gene TRBV2; a possible D gene is TRBD2 (6 bases). Looked up from germline, CDR1 is SNHLY and CDR2 is FYNNEI. This CDR3 is built from 16 residues. The germline V and J ends were trimmed by 6 bases and 1 base, with 15 bases remaining between them. CDR3 nucleotide sequence: TGTGCCAGCAGGGAGGGACGGTCGGTGAACACCGGGGAGCTGTTTTTT. It specifies CASREGRSVNTGELFF.

V gene TRBV24-1 combines with J gene TRBJ2-1, with 13 nucleotides matching TRBD2. Germline values: CDR1 KGHDR, CDR2 SFDVKD. CDR3 length: 16 residues. The V gene end was trimmed by 2 bases and the J gene end by 7 bases; junction bases not matched to a gene: 4. DNA of the CDR3: TGTGCCACCAGTGATTCCGGGACTAGCGGGGTTAATGAGCAGTTCTTC. Its protein is CATSDSGTSGVNEQFF.

The CDR3 sequence is CASSYSRRGEQYF. CDR3 DNA sequence: TGTGCCAGCAGTTACTCCCGCCGGGGCGAGCAGTACTTC. V and J are TRBV6-5 and TRBJ2-7, with TRBD2 as a possible D gene (5 bases). Germline V gene data show CDR1 as MNHEY and CDR2 as SVGAGI. V lost 0 bases and J lost 6, with 9 bases in between. CDR3 size: 13 residues.

The V and J genes are TRBV7-2 and TRBJ2-5, with D unresolved. CDR1 and CDR2 from the germline V gene are SGHTA and FQGNSA. V gave up 3 bases and J gave up 5 bases, with 13 bases separating them. CDR3 length equals 14 residues. In nucleotides, the CDR3 is TGTGCCAGCAGCTTGGCGTTGGTGACGGAGACCCAGTACTTC. Amino acids: CASSLALVTETQYF.

This rearrangement joins TRBV5-1 to TRBJ2-3; TRBD2 is a possible D gene (5 bases). The length of the CDR3 is 13 residues. The germline gives CDR1 SGHRS, CDR2 YFSETQ. V was trimmed by 2 bases and J by 4 bases, leaving 8 bases between them. The CDR3 sequence: CASSLLVADTQYF. The CDR3 DNA follows: TGCGCCAGCAGCTTACTAGTGGCAGATACGCAGTATTTT.

This sequence joins TRBV24-1 and TRBJ1-3; D possibly corresponds to TRBD1 (6 bases). This CDR3 is built from 15 residues. V shed 7 bases and J shed 4 bases, with 16 bases lying between them. Germline V gives CDR1 KGHDR, CDR2 SFDVKD. The CDR3 loop reads CATREQKGVGNTIYF. In DNA form, the CDR3 reads TGTGCCACCAGGGAACAAAAGGGGGTGGGAAACACCATATATTTT.

V gene TRBV4-2 combines with J gene TRBJ2-7, with D tentatively TRBD2 (6 bases). Germline V gene lookup returns CDR1 LGHNA and CDR2 YNFKEQ. The CDR3 length is 16 residues. Trimming shortened V by 3 bases and J by 5 bases, and 20 bases separated the two germline ends. The CDR3 coding sequence is TGTGCCAGCAGCCACGGGTGGGGGGACGGGCTGAACGAGCAGTACTTC. Translation gives CASSHGWGDGLNEQYF.

The V and J genes are TRBV5-1 and TRBJ2-2; tentative D call: TRBD2 (5 bases). Germline V gene data show CDR1 as SGHRS and CDR2 as YFSETQ. The CDR3 runs 12 residues. V dropped 10 bases and J dropped 5 bases, with 12 bases sitting between them. The CDR3 reads CARGRGTGELFF. In nucleotides, the CDR3 is TGCGCCCGTGGGAGAGGGACCGGGGAGCTGTTTTTT.

This rearrangement joins TRBV19 to TRBJ2-3; TRBD2 might be the D (6 bases). CDR3 size: 16 residues. Germline V gives CDR1 LNHDA, CDR2 SQIVND (reference sequence). The V and J ends lost 1 base and 5 bases respectively, with 16 bases between them. The CDR3 DNA reads as TGTGCCAGTAGTATAGTTCTGGGAGGACGGGGAGATACGCAGTATTTT. It specifies CASSIVLGGRGDTQYF.

The rearrangement joins TRBV9 to TRBJ2-7, with TRBD1 matching over 10 bases. In germline, CDR1 is SGDLS, CDR2 YYNGEE. CDR3 length: 15 residues. The V gene end was trimmed by 0 bases and the J gene end by 5 bases; junction bases not matched to a gene: 5. In nucleotides, the CDR3 is TGTGCCAGCAGCGTAGAGGGACAGGGGCTCAACGAGCAGTACTTC. It codes for CASSVEGQGLNEQYF.

The chain carries TRBV6-2 or TRBV6-3 and TRBJ2-3, with D unclear. The germline V and J ends were trimmed by 5 bases and 1 base, with 10 bases remaining between them. CDR1 and CDR2 from the germline V gene are MNHEY and SVGEGT. The CDR3 has 14 residues. The CDR3 is CASSIMSRTDTQYF. The CDR3 DNA reads as TGTGCCAGCAGTATCATGAGCCGCACAGATACGCAGTATTTT.

V and J are TRBV19 and TRBJ2-7, with 7 positions matching TRBD1. Germline trimming cut 2 bases from V and 3 bases from J; bases unmatched to any gene: 4. The length of the CDR3 is 14 residues. Germline CDR1 is LNHDA and CDR2 is SQIVND (reference sequence). In DNA, the CDR3 is TGTGCCAGTAGTATACAGGCAGGGGGCTACGAGCAGTACTTC. This sequence encodes CASSIQAGGYEQYF.